These 13 T cell receptor beta chains share one sample of origin, sequenced in a study. TCRdb itself ran the 5' RACE reads through MiXCR, one entry per CDR3 protein. The sample includes tens of thousands of distinct CDR3 sequences, just under 30% seen only once; the top ten take 3.7%. The sample comprised memory CD4+ T cells sorted from a lymph node. The subset is: memory CD4+ T cells, CD4+CD45RO+CD25-. The origin of the receptors is a female donor with breast cancer.

The chain couples TRBV5-1 to TRBJ1-1; D remains ambiguous. Trimming took 6 bases from V and 1 from J, leaving 13 bases between them. Germline V gives CDR1 SGHRS, CDR2 YFSETQ. The length of the CDR3 is 14 residues. CDR3 loop: CASTNTEKNTEAFF. The DNA of the CDR3 is TGCGCCAGCACGAACACCGAAAAGAACACTGAAGCTTTCTTT.

Ten or more counts support this clonotype. A read error may account for a junction end that differs from germline. The chain carries TRBV5-1 and TRBJ2-1, with D possibly TRBD1 on 6 matching bases. Germline CDR1 SGHRS, CDR2 YFSETQ. There are 13 residues in the CDR3. The CDR3 DNA is TGCGCCAGCAGCTTGGGGGGACACAAGGAGCAGTTCTTC. It encodes CASSLGGHKEQFF.

This clonotype was counted between two and nine times. The V gene is TRBV20-1, the J gene TRBJ2-7, with TRBD2 matching over 11 bases. Trimming took 6 bases from V and 4 from J; bases not matched to a gene: 8. This CDR3 is built from 14 residues. The germline V gene encodes CDR1 DFQATT and CDR2 SNEGSKA (reference sequence). The CDR3 protein is CSAIPGLADYEQYF. In nucleotides, the CDR3 is TGCAGTGCAATCCCGGGACTAGCGGATTACGAGCAGTACTTC.

Many counts were recorded for this clonotype. CDR3 bases: TGTGCCAGCAGTTTCGCAGGGGGCCACGAGCAGTTCTTC. It is translated as CASSFAGGHEQFF. This sequence joins TRBV12-3 or TRBV12-4 and TRBJ2-1, with 8 bases lining up with TRBD1. The CDR3 loop spans 13 amino acids. J lost 10 bases, V lost 3 bases, and 5 bases had no gene match.

The chain joins TRBV5-1 to TRBJ1-4; TRBD1 might be the D (6 bases). Per the germline V gene, CDR1 is SGHRS and CDR2 is YFSETQ. Trimming stripped 2 bases from V and 7 bases from J, with 12 bases between. CDR3 size: 14 residues. For the CDR3, the DNA is TGCGCCAGCAGCTTAACAGGGCCGGGTGAAAAACTGTTTTTT. Protein: CASSLTGPGEKLFF.

This clonotype was counted a few times. This chain connects TRBV12-3 or TRBV12-4 to TRBJ2-1; 7 nucleotides align to TRBD1. With V trimmed by 6 bases and J by 5 bases, 10 bases remained unmatched. The length of the CDR3 is 15 residues. CDR3 in DNA: TGTGCCAGCAGGAACAGGGGATATCGTAACAATGAGCAGTTCTTC. It codes for CASRNRGYRNNEQFF.

This clonotype was observed a few times. The gene calls are TRBV7-8 and TRBJ2-5; 8 positions match TRBD2. Germline V CDR1 and CDR2: SGHVS, FQNEAQ. With 5 bases clipped from V and 4 bases from J, the junction kept 9 bases outside the gene matches. The CDR3 is 15 residues long. Written as DNA, the CDR3 is TGTGCCAGCAGCGCCCATAGCGGGATTTTAGAGACCCAGTACTTC. Translated: CASSAHSGILETQYF. Variable domain in full (rest from reference TRBV7-8 and TRBJ2-5): GAGVSQSPRYKVAKRGQDVALRCDPISGHVSLFWYQQALGQGPEFLTYFQNEAQLDKSGLPSDRFFAERPEGSVSTLKIQRTQQEDSAVYLCASSAHSGILETQYFGPGTRLLVL.

This clonotype was seen only a few times. This sequence joins TRBV7-2 and TRBJ2-5, with D perhaps TRBD1 (6 bases). The germline V gene has CDR1 SGHTA and CDR2 FQGNSA. V was pared by 6 bases and J by 2 bases, with 19 bases between. The CDR3 totals 16 residues. The DNA of the CDR3 is TGTGCCAGCAGGCACTCAGGGGCATGGGCACAAGAGACCCAGTACTTC. Translated, it gives CASRHSGAWAQETQYF.

This clonotype was observed a few times. V gene TRBV28 combines with J gene TRBJ2-5; 9 bases are a match to TRBD1. V was pared by 5 bases and J by 4 bases, with 5 bases of the junction left unmatched. In germline, CDR1 is MDHEN, CDR2 SYDVKM. This CDR3 spans 14 amino acids. This CDR3 reads CASSPVTGGETQYF. DNA of the CDR3: TGTGCCAGCAGTCCTGTGACAGGGGGAGAGACCCAGTACTTC.

This clonotype has just a few counts. This chain connects TRBV20-1 to TRBJ2-2; a possible D gene is TRBD1 (6 bases). The germline V and J ends were trimmed by 0 bases and 3 bases, with 14 bases remaining between them. Per germline, CDR1 DFQATT and CDR2 SNEGSKA (reference sequence). This CDR3 has 16 residues. Here the CDR3 reads CSARDPTGLDTGELFF. CDR3 coding DNA: TGCAGTGCTAGAGATCCCACAGGGTTGGACACCGGGGAGCTGTTTTTT.

In its sample, this clonotype was seen a few times. The chain employs TRBV6-2 or TRBV6-3 and TRBJ2-3; 11 nucleotides line up with TRBD2. The CDR3 is 17 residues long. Per germline, CDR1 MNHEY and CDR2 SVGEGT. J was trimmed by 3 bases and V by 0 bases; bases with no gene match: 5. The CDR3 DNA follows: TGTGCCAGCAGTTACTCGACTAGCGGGACCCCTACAGATACGCAGTATTTT. Amino acid sequence: CASSYSTSGTPTDTQYF.

This clonotype was picked up a small number of times. This chain links TRBV2 with TRBJ2-6; possible D gene TRBD1, 6 bases. Trimming took off 6 bases at V and 0 bases at J, with 15 bases between the two ends. This CDR3 is 17 amino acids long. Germline CDR1 is SNHLY and CDR2 is FYNNEI. The CDR3 protein is CASRYDRYNSGANVLTF. The CDR3 DNA reads TGTGCCAGCAGGTACGACAGGTACAACTCTGGGGCCAACGTCCTGACTTTC.

This sequence joins TRBV27 and TRBJ2-7; D possibly uses TRBD1 or TRBD2 (6 bases each). V dropped 4 bases and J dropped 6 bases, with 13 bases sitting between them. The CDR3 extends over 13 amino acids. Germline V gene lookup returns CDR1 MNHEY and CDR2 SMNVEV (reference sequence). DNA for the CDR3: TGTGCCAGCAGTTACAGGGACTCCACCGAGCAGTACTTC. Translated, it gives CASSYRDSTEQYF.